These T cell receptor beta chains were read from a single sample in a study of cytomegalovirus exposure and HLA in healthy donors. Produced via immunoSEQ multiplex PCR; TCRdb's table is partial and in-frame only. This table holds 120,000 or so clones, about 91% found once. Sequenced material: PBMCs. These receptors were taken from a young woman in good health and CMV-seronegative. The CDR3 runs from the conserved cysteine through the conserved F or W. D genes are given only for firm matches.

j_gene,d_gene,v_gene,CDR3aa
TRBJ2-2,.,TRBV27,CASSLEGWNTGELFF
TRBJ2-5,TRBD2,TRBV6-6,CASRVAGGKQETQYF
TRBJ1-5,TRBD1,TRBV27,CASSPRQGILISNQPQHF
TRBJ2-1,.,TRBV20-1,CSALLGGEQFF
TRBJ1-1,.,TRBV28,CASRPPTGGAFF
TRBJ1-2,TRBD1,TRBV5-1,CASSSGDREAGGYTF
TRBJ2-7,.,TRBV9,CASSRSGGSGYEQYF
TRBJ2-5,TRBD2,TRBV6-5,CASSRGGAYETQYF
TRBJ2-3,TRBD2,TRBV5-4,CASSLGLGTDTQYF
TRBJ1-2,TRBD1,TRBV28,CASYRGSGGYTF
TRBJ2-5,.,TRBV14,CASSQGGAGLQETQYF
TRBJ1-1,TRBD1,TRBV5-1,CASSEWGQGWTEAFF
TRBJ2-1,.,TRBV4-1,CASSQGELARYEQFF
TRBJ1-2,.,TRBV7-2,CASSLGRGEYGYTF
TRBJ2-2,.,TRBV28,CASSSPIETGGELFF
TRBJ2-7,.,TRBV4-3,CASRRNGDSYEQYF
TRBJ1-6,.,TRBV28,CASTLSGGSHSPLHF
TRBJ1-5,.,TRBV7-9,CASSQTDSNQPQHF
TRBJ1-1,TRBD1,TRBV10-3,CAITPTGDLPFF
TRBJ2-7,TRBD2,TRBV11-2,CASSFTGGRGGPPDEQYF
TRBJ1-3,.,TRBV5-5,CASSADSSHKSGNTIYF
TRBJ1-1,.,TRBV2,CASNGQSNTEAFF
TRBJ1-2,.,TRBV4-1,CASSQDGGLYYGYTF
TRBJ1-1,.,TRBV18,CASSPGQNTEAFF
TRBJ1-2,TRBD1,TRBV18,CASSPEGTGFYPNYGYTF
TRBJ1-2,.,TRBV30,CAWSDVAAHYTF
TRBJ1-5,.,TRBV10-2,CASSDLGGLGQPQHF
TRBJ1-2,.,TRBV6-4,CASWEIYGYTF
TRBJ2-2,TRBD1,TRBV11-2,CASRRTGYGNTGELFF
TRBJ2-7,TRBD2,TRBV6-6,CASSTIAGRYEQYF
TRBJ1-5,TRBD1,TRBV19,CASSEPGQKKYSNQPQHF
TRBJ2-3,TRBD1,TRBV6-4,CASSAFLGGQEDTQYF
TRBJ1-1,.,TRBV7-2,CASSFRGGNTEAFF
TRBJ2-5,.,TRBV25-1,CASGQNKETQYF
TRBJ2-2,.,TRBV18,CASSPSGADTGELFF
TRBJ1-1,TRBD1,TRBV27,CASRVGQANTEAFF
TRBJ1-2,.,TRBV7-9,CASRSLGRNYGYTF
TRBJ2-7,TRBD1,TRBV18,CASSPPPGQGYEQYF
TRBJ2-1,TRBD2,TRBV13,CASSLGLPAGGLYNEQFF
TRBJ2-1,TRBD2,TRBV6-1,CASSVGLAGASYNEQFF
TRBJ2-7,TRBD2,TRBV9,CASSTSGMDEQYF
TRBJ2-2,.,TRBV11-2,CASSSGGGELFF
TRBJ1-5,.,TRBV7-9,CASSSGGGNQPQHF
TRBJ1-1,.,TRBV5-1,CASSSGGAYTEAFF
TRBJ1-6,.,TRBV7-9,CASSSGETLHF
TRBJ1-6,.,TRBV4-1,CASSQKIRGNHGNSPLHF
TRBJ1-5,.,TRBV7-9,CASRPCPRFNQPQHF
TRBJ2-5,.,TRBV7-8,CASSEGWETQYF
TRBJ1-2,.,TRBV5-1,CASSETGQGYTF
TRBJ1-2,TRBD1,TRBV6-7,CASSSPGTGEDYTF
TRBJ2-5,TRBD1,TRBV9,CASSVAIPGQGPETQYF
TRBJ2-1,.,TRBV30,CAWRTGYEQFF
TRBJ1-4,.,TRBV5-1,CASSLFPRGPYATNEKLFF
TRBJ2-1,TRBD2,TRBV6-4,CASSDSSWTSNEQFF